This T cell receptor (beta chain) was identified during a study of T cell responses to AZD1222 COVID-19 vaccine. In the case of this clone: What it binds is unknown.

The table came from immunoSEQ multiplex PCR; TCRdb's copy has only in-frame clones and leaves some out. The sample records approximately 200,000 clones, roughly 92% being singletons. Notes on the study in general: Dominant at 160-218 and 743-854, vaccine-associated CD4 TCRs also spanned spike. Seropositive status at baseline applied to only a handful of AZD1222 recipients.

The study pooled second doses at about 4 or about 12 weeks. The ends were cut back, 5 bases at V and 3 bases at J, with 10 bases in the middle. This CDR3 is 14 amino acids long. CDR1 is LNHDA and CDR2 is SQIVND in the germline V gene (reference sequence). Specimen: peripheral blood, collected 28 days after the second AZD1222 dose. The V and J genes are TRBV19 and TRBJ2-2, with D possibly TRBD1 on 6 matching bases. The source is an adult who received the AZD1222 COVID-19 vaccine. CDR3 in amino acids: CASSVQGDTGELFF. The CDR3, as DNA: TGTGCCAGTAGTGTACAGGGAGACACCGGGGAGCTGTTTTTT.